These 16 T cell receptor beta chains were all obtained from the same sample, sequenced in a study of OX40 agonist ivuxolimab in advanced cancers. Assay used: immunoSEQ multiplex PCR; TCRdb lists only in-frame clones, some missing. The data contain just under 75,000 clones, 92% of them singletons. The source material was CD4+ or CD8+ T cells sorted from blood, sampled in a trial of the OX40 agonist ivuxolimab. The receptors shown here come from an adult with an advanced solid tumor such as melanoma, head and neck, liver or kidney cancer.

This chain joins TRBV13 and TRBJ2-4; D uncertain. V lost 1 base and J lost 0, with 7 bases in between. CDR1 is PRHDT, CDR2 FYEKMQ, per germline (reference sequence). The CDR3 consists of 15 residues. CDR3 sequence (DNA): TGTGCCAGCAGCTTAGCGGCTGAAGCCAAAAACATTCAGTACTTC. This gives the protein CASSLAAEAKNIQYF. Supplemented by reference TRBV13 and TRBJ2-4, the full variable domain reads AAGVIQSPRHLIKEKRETATLKCYPIPRHDTVYWYQQGPGQDPQFLISFYEKMQSDKGSIPDRFSAQQFSDYHSELNMSSLELGDSALYFCASSLAAEAKNIQYFGAGTRLSVL.

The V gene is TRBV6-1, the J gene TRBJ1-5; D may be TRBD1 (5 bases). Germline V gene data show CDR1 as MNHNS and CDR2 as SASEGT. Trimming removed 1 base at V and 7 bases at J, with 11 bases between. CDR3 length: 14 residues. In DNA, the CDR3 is TGTGCCAGCAGTGAAGGAGGGGCCCCCCAGCCCCAGCATTTT. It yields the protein CASSEGGAPQPQHF.

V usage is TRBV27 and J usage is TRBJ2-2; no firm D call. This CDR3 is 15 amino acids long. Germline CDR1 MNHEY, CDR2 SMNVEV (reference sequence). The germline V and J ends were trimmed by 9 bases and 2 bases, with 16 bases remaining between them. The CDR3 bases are TGTGCCAGTCGTGGTGGGGTTGGAAACACCGGGGAGCTGTTTTTT. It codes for CASRGGVGNTGELFF.

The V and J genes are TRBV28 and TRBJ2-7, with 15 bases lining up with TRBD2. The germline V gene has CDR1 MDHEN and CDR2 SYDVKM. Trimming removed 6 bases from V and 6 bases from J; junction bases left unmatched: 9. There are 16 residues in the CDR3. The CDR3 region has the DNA TGTGCCAGCAGCACGGCTGGGACTAGCGGGAGGCTCGAGCAGTACTTC. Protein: CASSTAGTSGRLEQYF.

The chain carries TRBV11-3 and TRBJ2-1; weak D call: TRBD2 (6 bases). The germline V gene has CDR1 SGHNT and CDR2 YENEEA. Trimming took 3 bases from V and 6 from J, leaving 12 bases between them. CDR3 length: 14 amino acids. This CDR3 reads CASSLNGGSNEQFF. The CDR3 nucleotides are TGTGCCAGCAGCTTGAACGGGGGAAGCAATGAGCAGTTCTTC.

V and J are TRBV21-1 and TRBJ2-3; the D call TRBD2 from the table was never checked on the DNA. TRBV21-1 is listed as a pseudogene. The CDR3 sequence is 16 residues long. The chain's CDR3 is CASSKADSGSLDTQYF. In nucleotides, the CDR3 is TGTGCCAGCAGCAAAGCAGATAGCGGGAGTTTGGATACGCAGTATTTT.

In nucleotides, the CDR3 is TGTGCCACCAGCAGTGACCATATTACACCACAGGGATATCAGCCCCAGCATTTT. Its translation is CATSSDHITPQGYQPQHF. The chain joins TRBV15 to TRBJ1-5; weak D call: TRBD1 (6 bases). Trimming removed 3 bases from V and 5 bases from J, with 23 bases in between. Germline V gene sequence: CDR1 LNHNV, CDR2 YYDKDF (reference sequence). The CDR3 is made up of 18 amino acids.

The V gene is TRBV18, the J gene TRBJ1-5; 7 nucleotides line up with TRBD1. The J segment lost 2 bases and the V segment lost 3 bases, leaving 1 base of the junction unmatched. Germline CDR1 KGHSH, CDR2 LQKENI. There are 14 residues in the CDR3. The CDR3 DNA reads TGTGCCAGCTCACCCGGACAGGGCAATCAGCCCCAGCATTTT. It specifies CASSPGQGNQPQHF.

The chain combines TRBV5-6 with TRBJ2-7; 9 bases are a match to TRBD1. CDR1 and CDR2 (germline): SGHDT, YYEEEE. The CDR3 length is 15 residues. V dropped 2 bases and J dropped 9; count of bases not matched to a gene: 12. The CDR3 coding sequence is TGTGCCAGCAGCTTCAGGGGGACAGGGTGGAGATTGCAGTACTTC. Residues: CASSFRGTGWRLQYF.

The CDR3 loop is CASSIPGTINTGELFF. The CDR3 DNA sequence: TGCGCCAGCAGCATACCCGGGACTATAAACACCGGGGAGCTGTTTTTT. The chain joins TRBV5-1 to TRBJ2-2; 7 bases fit TRBD2. V shed 4 bases and J 2 bases; nucleotides not matched to a gene: 8. Germline values: CDR1 SGHRS, CDR2 YFSETQ. The CDR3 contains 16 residues. The variable domain in full, with the rest retrieved from reference TRBV5-1 and TRBJ2-2, is KAGVTQTPRYLIKTRGQQVTLSCSPISGHRSVSWYQQTPGQGLQFLFEYFSETQRNKGNFPGRFSGRQFSNSRSEMNVSTLELGDSALYLCASSIPGTINTGELFFGEGSRLTVL.

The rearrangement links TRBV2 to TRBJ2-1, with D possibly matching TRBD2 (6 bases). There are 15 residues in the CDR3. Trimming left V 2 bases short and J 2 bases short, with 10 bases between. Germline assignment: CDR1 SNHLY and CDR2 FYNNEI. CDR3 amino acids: CASSEQPGAYNEQFF. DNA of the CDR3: TGTGCCAGCAGTGAACAACCGGGAGCCTACAATGAGCAGTTCTTC.

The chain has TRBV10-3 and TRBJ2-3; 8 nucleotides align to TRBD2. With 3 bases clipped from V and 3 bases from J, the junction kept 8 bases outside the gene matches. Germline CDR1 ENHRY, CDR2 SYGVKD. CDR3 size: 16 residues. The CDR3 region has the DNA TGTGCCATCAGTGAAGGGCTAGCGGGCCGTACAGATACGCAGTATTTT. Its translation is CAISEGLAGRTDTQYF.

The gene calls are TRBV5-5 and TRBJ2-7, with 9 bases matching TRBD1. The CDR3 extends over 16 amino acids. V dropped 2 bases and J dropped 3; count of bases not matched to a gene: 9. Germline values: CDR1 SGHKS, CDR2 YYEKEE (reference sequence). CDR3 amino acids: CASSFTGGVVSYEQYF. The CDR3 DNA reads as TGTGCCAGCAGCTTTACAGGGGGCGTTGTGAGCTACGAGCAGTACTTC.

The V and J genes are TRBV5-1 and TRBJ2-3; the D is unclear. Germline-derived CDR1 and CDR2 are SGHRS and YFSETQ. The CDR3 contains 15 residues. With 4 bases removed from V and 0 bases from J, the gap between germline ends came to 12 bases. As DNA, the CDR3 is TGCGCCAGCAGCCCCTCGGCAGCTAGCACAGATACGCAGTATTTT. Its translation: CASSPSAASTDTQYF. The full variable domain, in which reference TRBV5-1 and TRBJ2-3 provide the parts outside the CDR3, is KAGVTQTPRYLIKTRGQQVTLSCSPISGHRSVSWYQQTPGQGLQFLFEYFSETQRNKGNFPGRFSGRQFSNSRSEMNVSTLELGDSALYLCASSPSAASTDTQYFGPGTRLTVL.

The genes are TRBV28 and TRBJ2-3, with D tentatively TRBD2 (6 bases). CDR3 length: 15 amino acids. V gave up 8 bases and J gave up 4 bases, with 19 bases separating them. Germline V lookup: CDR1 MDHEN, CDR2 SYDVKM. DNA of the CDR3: TGTGCCAGCCCCCCCGTAGTGTGGGAGGCAGATACGCAGTATTTT. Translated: CASPPVVWEADTQYF.

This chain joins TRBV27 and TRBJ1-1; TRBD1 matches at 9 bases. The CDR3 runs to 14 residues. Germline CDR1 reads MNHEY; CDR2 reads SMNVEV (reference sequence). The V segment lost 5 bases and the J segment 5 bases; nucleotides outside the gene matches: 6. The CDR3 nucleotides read TGTGCCAGCAGTCCCCGACAGGGGGGGACTGAAGCTTTCTTT. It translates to CASSPRQGGTEAFF.